This T cell receptor beta chain was recovered during a study of blood T cell repertoires in COVID-19. Study information: Samples came from the United States, Italy and Spain, spanning acute and convalescent COVID-19.

Libraries were prepared by immunoSEQ multiplex PCR; TCRdb keeps only in-frame clonotypes and omits some of them. This table holds around 250,000 clones, about 83% found once. Source material: peripheral blood. The clonotype comes from a middle-aged woman who had recovered from COVID-19.

The CDR3 loop reads CASSHSAGHNEQFF. CDR3 nucleotides: TGTGCCAGCAGCCACAGCGCGGGCCACAATGAGCAGTTCTTC. The chain links TRBV3-1 (or the pseudogene TRBV3-2) to TRBJ2-1, with D possibly matching TRBD2 (5 bases). Trimming took 3 bases from V and 5 from J, leaving 11 bases between them. The V gene's germline CDR1 is LGHDT and CDR2 YNNKEL (reference sequence). This CDR3 is 14 amino acids long.